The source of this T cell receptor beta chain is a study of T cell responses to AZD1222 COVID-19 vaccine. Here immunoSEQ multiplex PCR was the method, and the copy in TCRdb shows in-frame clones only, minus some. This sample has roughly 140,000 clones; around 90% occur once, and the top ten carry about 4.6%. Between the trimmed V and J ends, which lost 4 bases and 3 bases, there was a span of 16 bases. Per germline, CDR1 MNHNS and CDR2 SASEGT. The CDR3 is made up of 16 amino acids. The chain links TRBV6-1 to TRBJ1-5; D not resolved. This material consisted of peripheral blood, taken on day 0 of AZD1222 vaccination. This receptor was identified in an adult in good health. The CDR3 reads CASSVHADRYNQPQHF. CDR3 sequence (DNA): TGTGCCAGCAGTGTCCACGCTGACCGCTACAATCAGCCCCAGCATTTT.